This T cell receptor beta chain was observed in a study of T cells in Graves' hyperthyroidism and ophthalmopathy. TCR beta CDR3 sequences were amplified from RNA transcripts. The TCR CDR3 first-round RT-PCR relied on the HTBI primer set. TCRdb passed the multiplex PCR reads through MiXCR, listing each CDR3 protein once. The repertoire holds under 350,000 distinct CDR3 sequences, roughly a fifth seen once, with 50% in the top ten. In its sample, this clonotype was seen many times. The junction had 5 bases not matched to a gene; V was cut back by 0 bases and J by 4 bases. This CDR3 has 16 residues. Germline V gene lookup returns CDR1 LGHNT and CDR2 FRNRAP.

The receptor was isolated from a woman in her forties or fifties with Graves' hyperthyroidism. The rearrangement joins TRBV12-5 to TRBJ2-3, with TRBD1 matching 9 bases. Sequencing was performed on blood. As DNA, the CDR3 is TGTGCTAGTGGTTTGGTAGAGGACAGGGGCTCAGATACGCAGTATTTT. Translation gives CASGLVEDRGSDTQYF.